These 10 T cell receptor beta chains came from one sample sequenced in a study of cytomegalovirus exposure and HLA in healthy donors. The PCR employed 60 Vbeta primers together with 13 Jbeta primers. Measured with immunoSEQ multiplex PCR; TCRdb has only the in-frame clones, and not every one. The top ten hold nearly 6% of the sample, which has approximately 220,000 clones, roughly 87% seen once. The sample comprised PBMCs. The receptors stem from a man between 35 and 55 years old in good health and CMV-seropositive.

As DNA, the CDR3 is TGTGCCAGCAGCCAAGATGAGAGGTCCTACGAGCAGTACGTC. Translated, it gives CASSQDERSYEQYV. The V gene is TRBV4-2, the J gene TRBJ2-7, with D unresolved. In germline, CDR1 is LGHNA, CDR2 YNFKEQ. The CDR3 covers 14 residues. V lost 0 bases to trimming and J lost 1 base, with 7 bases between them.

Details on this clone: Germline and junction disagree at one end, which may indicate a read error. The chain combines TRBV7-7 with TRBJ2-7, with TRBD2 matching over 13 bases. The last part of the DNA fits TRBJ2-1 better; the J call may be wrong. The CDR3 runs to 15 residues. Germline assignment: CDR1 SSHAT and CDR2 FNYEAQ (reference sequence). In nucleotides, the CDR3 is TGTGCTAGCAGCTTAGGACTAGCGGGGGCGGGAGAGCAGTTCTTC. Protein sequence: CASSLGLAGAGEQFF.

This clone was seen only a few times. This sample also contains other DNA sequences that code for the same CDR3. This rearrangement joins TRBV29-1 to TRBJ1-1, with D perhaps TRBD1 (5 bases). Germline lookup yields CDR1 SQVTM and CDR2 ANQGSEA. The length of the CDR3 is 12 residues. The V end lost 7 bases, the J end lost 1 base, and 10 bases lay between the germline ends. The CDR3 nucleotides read TGCAGCGACATGACAGAGAACACTGAAGCTTTCTTT. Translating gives CSDMTENTEAFF.

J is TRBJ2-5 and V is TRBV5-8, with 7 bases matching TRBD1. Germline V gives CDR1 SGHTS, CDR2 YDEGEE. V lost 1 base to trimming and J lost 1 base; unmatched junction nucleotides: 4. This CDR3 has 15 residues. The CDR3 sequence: CASSLWGTVQETQYF. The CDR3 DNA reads TGTGCCAGCAGCTTGTGGGGGACAGTCCAAGAGACCCAGTACTTC.

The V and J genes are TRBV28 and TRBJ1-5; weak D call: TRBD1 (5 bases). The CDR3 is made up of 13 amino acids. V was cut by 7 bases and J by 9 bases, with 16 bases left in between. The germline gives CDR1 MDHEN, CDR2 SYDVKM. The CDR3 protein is CASTLGAGWPQHF. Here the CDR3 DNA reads TGTGCCAGCACTTTGGGCGCAGGGTGGCCCCAGCATTTT.

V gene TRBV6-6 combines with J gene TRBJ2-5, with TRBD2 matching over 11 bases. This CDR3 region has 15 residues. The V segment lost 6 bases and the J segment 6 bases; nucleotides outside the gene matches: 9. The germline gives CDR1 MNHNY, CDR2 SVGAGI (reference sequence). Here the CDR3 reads CASSLTTSGSKTQYF. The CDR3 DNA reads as TGTGCCAGCAGCCTCACTACTAGCGGGAGTAAGACCCAGTACTTC.

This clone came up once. CDR3 bases: TGTGCCAGCAGCCGACGACAGGGCTATAATGAAAAACTGTTTTTT. The encoded protein is CASSRRQGYNEKLFF. The V gene is TRBV6-5, the J gene TRBJ1-4; 7 bases line up with TRBD1. With V trimmed by 6 bases and J by 4 bases, 8 bases remained unmatched. The V gene's germline CDR1 is MNHEY and CDR2 SVGAGI. The CDR3 contains 15 residues.

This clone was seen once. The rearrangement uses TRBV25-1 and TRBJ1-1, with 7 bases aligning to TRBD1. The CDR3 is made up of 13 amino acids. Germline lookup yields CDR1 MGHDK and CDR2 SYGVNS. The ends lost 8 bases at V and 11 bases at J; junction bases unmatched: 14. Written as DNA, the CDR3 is TGTGCCAGCTCCCTCGAGGGGGCAGGGAGCGCTTTCTTT. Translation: CASSLEGAGSAFF. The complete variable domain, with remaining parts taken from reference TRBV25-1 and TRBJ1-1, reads EADIYQTPRYLVIGTGKKITLECSQTMGHDKMYWYQQDPGMELHLIHYSYGVNSTEKGDLSSESTVSRIRTEHFPLTLESARPSHTSQYLCASSLEGAGSAFFGQGTRLTVV.

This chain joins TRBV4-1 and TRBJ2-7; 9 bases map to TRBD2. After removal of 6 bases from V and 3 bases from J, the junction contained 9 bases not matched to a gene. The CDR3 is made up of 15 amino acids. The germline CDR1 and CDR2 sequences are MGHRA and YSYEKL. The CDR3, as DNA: TGCGCCAGCAGTAAACCCCCTAGCGGGAACTACGAGCAGTACTTC. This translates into CASSKPPSGNYEQYF.

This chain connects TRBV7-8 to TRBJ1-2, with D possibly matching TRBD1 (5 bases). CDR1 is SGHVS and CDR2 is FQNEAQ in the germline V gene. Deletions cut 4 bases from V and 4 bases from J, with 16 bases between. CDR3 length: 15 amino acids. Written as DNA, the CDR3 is TGTGCCAGCAGCTCCCTATGGGGGAGGGGCTATGGCTACACCTTC. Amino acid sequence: CASSSLWGRGYGYTF.